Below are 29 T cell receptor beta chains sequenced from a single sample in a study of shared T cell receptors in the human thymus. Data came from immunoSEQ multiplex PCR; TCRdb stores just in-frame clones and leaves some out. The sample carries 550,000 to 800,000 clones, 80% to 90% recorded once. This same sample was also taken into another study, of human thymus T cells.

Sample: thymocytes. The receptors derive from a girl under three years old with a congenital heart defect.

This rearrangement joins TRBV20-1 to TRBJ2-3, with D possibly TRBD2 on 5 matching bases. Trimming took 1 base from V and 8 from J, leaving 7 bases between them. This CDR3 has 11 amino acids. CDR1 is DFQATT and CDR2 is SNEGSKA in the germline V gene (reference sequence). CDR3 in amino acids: CSARGEGTQYF. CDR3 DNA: TGCAGTGCTAGAGGTGAGGGTACGCAGTATTTT.

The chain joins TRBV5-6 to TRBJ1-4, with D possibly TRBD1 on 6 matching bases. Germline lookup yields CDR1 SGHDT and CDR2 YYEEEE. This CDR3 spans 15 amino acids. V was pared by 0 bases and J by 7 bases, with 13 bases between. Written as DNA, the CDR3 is TGTGCCAGCAGCTTGGCCTGGGCAGGGGTTGAAAAACTGTTTTTT. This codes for CASSLAWAGVEKLFF.

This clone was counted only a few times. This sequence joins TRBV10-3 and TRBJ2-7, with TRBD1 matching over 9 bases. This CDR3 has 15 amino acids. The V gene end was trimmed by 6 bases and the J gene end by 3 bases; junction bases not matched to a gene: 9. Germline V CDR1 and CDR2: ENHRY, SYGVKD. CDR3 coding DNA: TGTGCCATCAGCCCGCGAACAGGGGGCGGCTACGAGCAGTACTTC. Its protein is CAISPRTGGGYEQYF.

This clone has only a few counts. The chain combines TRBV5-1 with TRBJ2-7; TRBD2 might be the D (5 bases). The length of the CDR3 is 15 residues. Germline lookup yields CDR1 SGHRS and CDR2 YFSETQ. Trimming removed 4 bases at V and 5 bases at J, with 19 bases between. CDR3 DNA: TGCGCCAGCAGCCCAGGAATTATCGACGGGGACGAGCAGTACTTC. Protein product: CASSPGIIDGDEQYF.

The CDR3 protein is CASSLDRKGGRYEQYF. The CDR3 DNA sequence: TGTGCCAGCAGCTTAGATCGGAAAGGGGGCAGGTACGAGCAGTACTTC. This chain joins TRBV11-2 and TRBJ2-7; 7 bases align to TRBD1. The germline V gene has CDR1 SGHAT and CDR2 FQNNGV. V was pared by 0 bases and J by 4 bases, with 9 bases of the junction left unmatched. The CDR3 sequence is 16 residues long.

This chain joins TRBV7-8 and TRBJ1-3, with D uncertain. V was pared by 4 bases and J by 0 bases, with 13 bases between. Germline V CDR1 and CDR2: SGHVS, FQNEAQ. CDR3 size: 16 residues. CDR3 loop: CASSYREEASGNTIYF. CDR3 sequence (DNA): TGTGCCAGCAGCTACCGGGAGGAAGCCTCTGGAAACACCATATATTTT. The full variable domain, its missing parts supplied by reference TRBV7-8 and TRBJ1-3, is GAGVSQSPRYKVAKRGQDVALRCDPISGHVSLFWYQQALGQGPEFLTYFQNEAQLDKSGLPSDRFFAERPEGSVSTLKIQRTQQEDSAVYLCASSYREEASGNTIYFGEGSWLTVV.

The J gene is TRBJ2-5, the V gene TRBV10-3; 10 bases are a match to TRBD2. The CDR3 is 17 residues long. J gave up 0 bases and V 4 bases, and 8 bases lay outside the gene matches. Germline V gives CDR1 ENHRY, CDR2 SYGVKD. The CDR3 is CAISAPTLAGDQETQYF. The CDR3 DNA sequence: TGTGCCATCAGTGCCCCAACCCTAGCGGGGGACCAAGAGACCCAGTACTTC.

In DNA form, the CDR3 reads TGTGCTAGTGGTTTGGTGGGGACTAGCGGATCCTTCACAGCCTCTCCTAATGAGCAGTTCTTC. Encoded protein: CASGLVGTSGSFTASPNEQFF. The J gene is TRBJ2-1, the V gene TRBV12-5, with 11 bases lining up with TRBD2. After removal of 0 bases from V and 7 bases from J, the junction contained 20 bases not matched to a gene. This CDR3 region has 21 residues. Germline V CDR1 and CDR2: LGHNT, FRNRAP.

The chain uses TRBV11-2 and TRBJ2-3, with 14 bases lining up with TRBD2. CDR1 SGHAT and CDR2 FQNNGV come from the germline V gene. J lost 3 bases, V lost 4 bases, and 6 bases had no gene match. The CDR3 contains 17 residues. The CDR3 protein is CASSSGLAGVGTDTQYF. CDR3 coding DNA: TGTGCCAGCAGCTCGGGACTAGCGGGGGTCGGTACAGATACGCAGTATTTT.

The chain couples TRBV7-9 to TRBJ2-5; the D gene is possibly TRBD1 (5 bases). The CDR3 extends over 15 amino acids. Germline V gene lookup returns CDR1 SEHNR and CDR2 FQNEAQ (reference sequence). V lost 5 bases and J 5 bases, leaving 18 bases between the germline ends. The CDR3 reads CASSPRAGKRETQYF. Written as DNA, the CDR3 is TGTGCCAGCAGCCCTCGAGCAGGGAAGAGGGAGACCCAGTACTTC.

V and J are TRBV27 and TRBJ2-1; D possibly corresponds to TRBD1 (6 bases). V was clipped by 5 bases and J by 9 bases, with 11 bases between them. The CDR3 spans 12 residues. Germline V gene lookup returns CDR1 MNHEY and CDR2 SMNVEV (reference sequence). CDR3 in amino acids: CASSPGTCEQFF. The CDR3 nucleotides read TGTGCCAGCAGTCCCGGGACATGTGAGCAGTTCTTC.

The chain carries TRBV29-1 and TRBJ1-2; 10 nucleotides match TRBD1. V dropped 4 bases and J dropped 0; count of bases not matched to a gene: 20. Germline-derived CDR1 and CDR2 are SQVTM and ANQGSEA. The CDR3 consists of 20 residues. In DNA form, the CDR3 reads TGCAGCGTTGGAGAAGGACAGGGGGTAGATGCCACTAACACTAACTATGGCTACACCTTC. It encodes CSVGEGQGVDATNTNYGYTF. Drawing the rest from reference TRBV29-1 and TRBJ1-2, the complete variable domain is SAVISQKPSRDICQRGTSLTIQCQVDSQVTMMFWYRQQPGQSLTLIATANQGSEATYESGFVIDKFPISRPNLTFSTLTVSNMSPEDSSIYLCSVGEGQGVDATNTNYGYTFGSGTRLTVV.

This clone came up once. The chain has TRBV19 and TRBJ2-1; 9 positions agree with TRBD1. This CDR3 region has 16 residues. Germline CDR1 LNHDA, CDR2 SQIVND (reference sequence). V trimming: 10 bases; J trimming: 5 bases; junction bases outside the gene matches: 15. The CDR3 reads CAIRPPRTGANNEQFF. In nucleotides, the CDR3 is TGTGCCATAAGGCCCCCGAGGACAGGGGCTAACAATGAGCAGTTCTTC.

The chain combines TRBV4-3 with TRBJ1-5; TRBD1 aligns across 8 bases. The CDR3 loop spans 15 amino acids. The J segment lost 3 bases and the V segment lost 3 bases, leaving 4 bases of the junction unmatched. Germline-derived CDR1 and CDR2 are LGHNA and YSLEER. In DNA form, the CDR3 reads TGCGCCAGCAGCCAGGAGGACAGGGCCAATCAGCCCCAGCATTTT. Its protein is CASSQEDRANQPQHF.

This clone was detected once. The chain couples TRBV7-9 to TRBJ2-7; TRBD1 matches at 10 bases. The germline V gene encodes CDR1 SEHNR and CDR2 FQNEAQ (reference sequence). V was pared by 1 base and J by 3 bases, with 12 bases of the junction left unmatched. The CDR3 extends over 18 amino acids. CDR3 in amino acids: CASSLDFSSRTGGYEQYF. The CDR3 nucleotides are TGTGCCAGCAGCTTAGACTTTAGCTCAAGGACAGGGGGCTACGAGCAGTACTTC.

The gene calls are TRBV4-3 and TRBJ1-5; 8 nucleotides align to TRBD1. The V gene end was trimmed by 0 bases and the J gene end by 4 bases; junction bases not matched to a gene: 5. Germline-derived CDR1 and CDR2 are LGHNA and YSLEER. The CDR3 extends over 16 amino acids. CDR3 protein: CASSQDLRQGNQPQHF. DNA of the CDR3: TGCGCCAGCAGCCAAGATCTGAGACAGGGGAATCAGCCCCAGCATTTT.

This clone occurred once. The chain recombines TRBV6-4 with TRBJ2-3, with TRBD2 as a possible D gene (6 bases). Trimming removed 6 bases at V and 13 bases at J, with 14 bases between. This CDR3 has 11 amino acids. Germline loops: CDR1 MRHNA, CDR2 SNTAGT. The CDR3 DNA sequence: TGTGCCAGCAGGGAGGGACCCAGGGAGTATTTT. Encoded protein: CASREGPREYF.

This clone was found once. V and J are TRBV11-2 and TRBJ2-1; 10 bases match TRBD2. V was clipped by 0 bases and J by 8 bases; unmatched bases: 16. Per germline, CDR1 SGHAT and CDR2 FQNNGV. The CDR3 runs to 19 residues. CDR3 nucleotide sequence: TGTGCCAGCAGCTTAGACCCTTCCCCCTTAGCGGGGGGCCGCCATGAGCAGTTCTTC. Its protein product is CASSLDPSPLAGGRHEQFF.

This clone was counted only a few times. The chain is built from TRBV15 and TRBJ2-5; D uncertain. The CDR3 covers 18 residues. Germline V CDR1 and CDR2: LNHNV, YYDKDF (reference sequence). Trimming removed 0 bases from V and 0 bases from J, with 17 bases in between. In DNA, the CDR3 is TGTGCCACCAGCAGAGATCGTTCTGATAACATCCACCAAGAGACCCAGTACTTC. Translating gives CATSRDRSDNIHQETQYF. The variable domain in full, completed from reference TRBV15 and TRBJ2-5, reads DAMVIQNPRYQVTQFGKPVTLSCSQTLNHNVMYWYQQKSSQAPKLLFHYYDKDFNNEADTPDNFQSRRPNTSFCFLDIRSPGLGDTAMYLCATSRDRSDNIHQETQYFGPGTRLLVL.

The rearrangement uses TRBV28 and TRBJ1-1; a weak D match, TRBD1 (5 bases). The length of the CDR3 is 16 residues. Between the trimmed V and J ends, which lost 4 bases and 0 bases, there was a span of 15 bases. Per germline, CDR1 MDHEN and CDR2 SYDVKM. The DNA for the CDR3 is TGTGCCAGCAGTTCGCAGGGAGGGCGGATGAACACTGAAGCTTTCTTT. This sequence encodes CASSSQGGRMNTEAFF.

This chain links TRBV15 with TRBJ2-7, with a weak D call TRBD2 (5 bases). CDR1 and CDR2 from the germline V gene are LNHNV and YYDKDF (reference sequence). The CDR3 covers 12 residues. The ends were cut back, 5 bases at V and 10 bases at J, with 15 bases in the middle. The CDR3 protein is CATSGGGPNQYF. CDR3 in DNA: TGTGCCACCAGCGGCGGAGGTCCAAACCAGTACTTC.

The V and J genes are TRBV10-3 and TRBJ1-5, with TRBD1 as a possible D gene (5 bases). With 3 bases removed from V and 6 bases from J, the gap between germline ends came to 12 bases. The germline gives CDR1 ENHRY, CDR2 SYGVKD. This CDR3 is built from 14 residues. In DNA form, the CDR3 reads TGTGCCATCAGTGAAGGCTACCAGGGTCAGCCCCAGCATTTT. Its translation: CAISEGYQGQPQHF.

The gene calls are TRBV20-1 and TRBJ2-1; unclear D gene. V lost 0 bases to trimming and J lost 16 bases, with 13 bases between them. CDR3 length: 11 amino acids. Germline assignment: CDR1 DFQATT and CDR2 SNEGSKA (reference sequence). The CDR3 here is CSARDPYNSFF. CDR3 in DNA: TGCAGTGCTAGAGATCCCTATAATTCCTTCTTC.

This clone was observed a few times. Here the CDR3 DNA reads TGCGCCAGCAGCCAAGCTTGGGGCCGGGGACAGGTTGAAGCTTTCTTT. Protein: CASSQAWGRGQVEAFF. This chain connects TRBV4-3 to TRBJ1-1; 8 nucleotides match TRBD1. Per the germline V gene, CDR1 is LGHNA and CDR2 is YSLEER. V dropped 1 base and J dropped 7; count of bases not matched to a gene: 11. This CDR3 is built from 16 residues.

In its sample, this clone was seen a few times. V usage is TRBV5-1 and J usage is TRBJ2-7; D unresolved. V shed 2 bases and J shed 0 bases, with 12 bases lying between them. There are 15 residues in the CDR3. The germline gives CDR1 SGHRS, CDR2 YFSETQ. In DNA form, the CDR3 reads TGCGCCAGCAGCTTCGAGAGGCGAAGCTCCTACGAGCAGTACTTC. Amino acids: CASSFERRSSYEQYF.

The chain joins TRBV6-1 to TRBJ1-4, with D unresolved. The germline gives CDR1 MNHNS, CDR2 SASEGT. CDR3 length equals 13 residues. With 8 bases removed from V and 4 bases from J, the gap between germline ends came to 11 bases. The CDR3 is CASGLRVNEKLFF. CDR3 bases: TGTGCCAGCGGATTGAGGGTTAATGAAAAACTGTTTTTT.

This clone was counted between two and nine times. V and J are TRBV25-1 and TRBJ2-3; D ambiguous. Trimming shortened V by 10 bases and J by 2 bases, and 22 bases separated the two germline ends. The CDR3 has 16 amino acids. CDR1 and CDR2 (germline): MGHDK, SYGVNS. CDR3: CAINYSPKNFTDTQYF. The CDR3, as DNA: TGTGCCATTAATTACTCCCCCAAGAACTTCACAGATACGCAGTATTTT.

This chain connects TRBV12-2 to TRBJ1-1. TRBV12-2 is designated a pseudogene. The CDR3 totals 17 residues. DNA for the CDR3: TGTGCAAGTCGCTTAGGGTCCCAACAGCGGGGAGGCACTGAAGCTTTCTTT. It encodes CASRLGSQQRGGTEAFF.

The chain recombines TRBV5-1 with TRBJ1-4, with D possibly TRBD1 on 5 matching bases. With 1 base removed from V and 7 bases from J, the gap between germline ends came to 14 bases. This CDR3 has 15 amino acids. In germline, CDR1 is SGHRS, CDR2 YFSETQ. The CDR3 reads CASSLLGGGSEKLFF. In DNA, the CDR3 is TGCGCCAGCAGCTTGCTCGGGGGTGGGAGTGAAAAACTGTTTTTT. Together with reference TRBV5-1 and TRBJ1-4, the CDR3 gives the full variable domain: KAGVTQTPRYLIKTRGQQVTLSCSPISGHRSVSWYQQTPGQGLQFLFEYFSETQRNKGNFPGRFSGRQFSNSRSEMNVSTLELGDSALYLCASSLLGGGSEKLFFGSGTQLSVL.